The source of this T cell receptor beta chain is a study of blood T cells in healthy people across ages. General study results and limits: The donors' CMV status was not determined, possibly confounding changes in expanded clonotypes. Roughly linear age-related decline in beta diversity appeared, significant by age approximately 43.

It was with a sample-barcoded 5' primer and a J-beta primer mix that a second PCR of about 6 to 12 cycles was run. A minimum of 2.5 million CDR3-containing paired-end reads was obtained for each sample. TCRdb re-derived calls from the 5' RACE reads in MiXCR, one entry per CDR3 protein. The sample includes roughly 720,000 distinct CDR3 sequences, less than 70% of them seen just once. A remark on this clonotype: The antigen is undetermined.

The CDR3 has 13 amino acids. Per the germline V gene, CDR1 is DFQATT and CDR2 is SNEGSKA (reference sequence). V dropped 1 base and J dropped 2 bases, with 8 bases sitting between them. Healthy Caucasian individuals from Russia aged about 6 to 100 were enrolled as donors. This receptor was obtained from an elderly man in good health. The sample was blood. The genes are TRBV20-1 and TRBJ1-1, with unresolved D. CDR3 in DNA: TGCAGTGCTAGAGTGGGCACCAACACTGAAGCTTTCTTT. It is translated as CSARVGTNTEAFF.